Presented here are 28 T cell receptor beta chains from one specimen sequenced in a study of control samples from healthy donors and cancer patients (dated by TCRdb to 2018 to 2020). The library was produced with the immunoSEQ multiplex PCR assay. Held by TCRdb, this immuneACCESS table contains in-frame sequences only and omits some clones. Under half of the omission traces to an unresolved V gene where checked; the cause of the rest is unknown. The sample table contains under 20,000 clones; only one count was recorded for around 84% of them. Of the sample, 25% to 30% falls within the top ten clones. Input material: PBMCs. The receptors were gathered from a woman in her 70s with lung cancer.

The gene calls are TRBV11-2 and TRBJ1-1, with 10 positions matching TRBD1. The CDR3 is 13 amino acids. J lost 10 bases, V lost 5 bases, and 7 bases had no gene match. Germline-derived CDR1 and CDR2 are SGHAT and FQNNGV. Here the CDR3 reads CASSPGQGTRAFF. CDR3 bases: TGTGCCAGCAGCCCGGGACAGGGGACCAGAGCTTTCTTT.

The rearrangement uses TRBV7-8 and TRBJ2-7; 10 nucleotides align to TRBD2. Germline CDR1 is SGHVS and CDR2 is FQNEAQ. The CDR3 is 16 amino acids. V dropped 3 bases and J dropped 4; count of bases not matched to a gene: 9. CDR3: CASSFGPLAGVYEQYF. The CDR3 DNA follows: TGTGCCAGCAGCTTCGGCCCCCTAGCGGGAGTATACGAGCAGTACTTC.

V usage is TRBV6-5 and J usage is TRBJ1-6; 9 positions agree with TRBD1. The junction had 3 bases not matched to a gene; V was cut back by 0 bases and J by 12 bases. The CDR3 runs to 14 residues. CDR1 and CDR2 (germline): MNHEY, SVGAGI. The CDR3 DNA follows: TGTGCCAGCAGTTACTCAGGACAGGGGTTACCCCTCCACTTT. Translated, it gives CASSYSGQGLPLHF.

CDR3 sequence: CASSFRDGELFF. The CDR3 DNA sequence: TGTGCCAGCAGCTTCAGGGACGGGGAGCTGTTTTTT. This chain uses TRBV13 with TRBJ2-2, with D possibly being TRBD1 (5 bases). The CDR3 runs to 12 residues. With 3 bases removed from V and 7 bases from J, the gap between germline ends came to 6 bases. Germline CDR1 and CDR2: PRHDT and FYEKMQ (reference sequence).

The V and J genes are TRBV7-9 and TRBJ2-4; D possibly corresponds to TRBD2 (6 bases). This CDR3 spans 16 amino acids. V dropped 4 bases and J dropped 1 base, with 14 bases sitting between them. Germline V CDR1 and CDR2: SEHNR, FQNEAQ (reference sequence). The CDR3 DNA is TGTGCCAGCAGCTCGGGGGACTTTAGGGCCAAAAACATTCAGTACTTC. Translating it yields CASSSGDFRAKNIQYF.

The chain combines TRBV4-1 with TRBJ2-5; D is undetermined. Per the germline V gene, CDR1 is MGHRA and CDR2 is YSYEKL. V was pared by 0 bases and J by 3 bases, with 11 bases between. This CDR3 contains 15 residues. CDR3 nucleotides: TGCGCCAGCAGCCAAGATAGGCGTCGGGAAGAGACCCAGTACTTC. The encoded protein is CASSQDRRREETQYF.

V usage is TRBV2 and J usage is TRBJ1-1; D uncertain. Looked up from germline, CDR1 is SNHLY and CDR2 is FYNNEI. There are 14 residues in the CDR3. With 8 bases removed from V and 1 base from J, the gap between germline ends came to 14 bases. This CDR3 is CASSSSKGNTEAFF. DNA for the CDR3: TGTGCCAGCTCATCCTCGAAGGGGAACACTGAAGCTTTCTTT.

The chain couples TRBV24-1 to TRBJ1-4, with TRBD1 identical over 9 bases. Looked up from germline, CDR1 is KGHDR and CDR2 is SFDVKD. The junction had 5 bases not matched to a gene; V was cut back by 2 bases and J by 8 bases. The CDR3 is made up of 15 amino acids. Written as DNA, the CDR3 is TGTGCCACCAGTGATTCGCGACAGGGGGACGAAAAACTGTTTTTT. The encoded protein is CATSDSRQGDEKLFF.

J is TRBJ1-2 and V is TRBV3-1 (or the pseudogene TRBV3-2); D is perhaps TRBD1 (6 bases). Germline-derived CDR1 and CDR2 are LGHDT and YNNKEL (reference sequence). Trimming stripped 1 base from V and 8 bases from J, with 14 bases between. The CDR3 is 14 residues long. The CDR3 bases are TGTGCCAGCAGCCAAGGGCGTGCGGGGGGCGGCTACACCTTC. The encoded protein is CASSQGRAGGGYTF.

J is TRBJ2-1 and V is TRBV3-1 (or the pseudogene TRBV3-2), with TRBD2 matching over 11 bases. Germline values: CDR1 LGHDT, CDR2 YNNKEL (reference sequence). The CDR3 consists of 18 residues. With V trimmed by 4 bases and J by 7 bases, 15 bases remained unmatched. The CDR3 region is CASSPLTSGRSFGNEQFF. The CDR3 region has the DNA TGTGCCAGCAGCCCTCTAACTAGCGGGAGATCCTTTGGAAATGAGCAGTTCTTC.

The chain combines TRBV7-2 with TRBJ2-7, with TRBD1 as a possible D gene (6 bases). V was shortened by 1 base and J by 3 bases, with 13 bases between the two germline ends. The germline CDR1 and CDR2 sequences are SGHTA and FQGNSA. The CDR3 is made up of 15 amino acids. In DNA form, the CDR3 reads TGTGCCAGCAGCTTAGTAGTTAACAGGGACTACGAGCAGTACTTC. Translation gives CASSLVVNRDYEQYF.

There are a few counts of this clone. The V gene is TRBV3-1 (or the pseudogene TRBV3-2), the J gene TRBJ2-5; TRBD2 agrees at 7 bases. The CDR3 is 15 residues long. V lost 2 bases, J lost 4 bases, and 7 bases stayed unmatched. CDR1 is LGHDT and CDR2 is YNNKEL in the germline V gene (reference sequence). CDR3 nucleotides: TGTGCCAGCAGCCAAAGCGCGGGAGAATTAGAGACCCAGTACTTC. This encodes CASSQSAGELETQYF.

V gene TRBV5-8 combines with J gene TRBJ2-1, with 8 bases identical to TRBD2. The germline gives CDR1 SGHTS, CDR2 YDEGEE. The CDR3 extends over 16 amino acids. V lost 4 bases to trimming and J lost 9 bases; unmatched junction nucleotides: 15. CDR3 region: CASSPRTSKALGEQFF. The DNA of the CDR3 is TGTGCCAGCAGCCCCAGGACTAGCAAGGCCCTTGGTGAGCAGTTCTTC.

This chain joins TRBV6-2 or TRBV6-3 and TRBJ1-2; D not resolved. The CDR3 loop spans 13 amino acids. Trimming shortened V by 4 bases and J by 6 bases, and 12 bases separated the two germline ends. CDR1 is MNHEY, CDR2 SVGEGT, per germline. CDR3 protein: CASSWSGLDGYTF. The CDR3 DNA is TGTGCCAGCAGTTGGAGTGGGCTAGATGGCTACACCTTC.

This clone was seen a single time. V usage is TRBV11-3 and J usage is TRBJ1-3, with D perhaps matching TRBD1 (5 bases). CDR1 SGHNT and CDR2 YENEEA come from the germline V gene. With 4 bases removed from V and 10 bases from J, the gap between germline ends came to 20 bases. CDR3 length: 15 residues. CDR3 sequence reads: CASSYRLAGAGTIYF. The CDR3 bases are TGTGCCAGCAGCTATAGACTCGCCGGGGCAGGGACCATATATTTT.

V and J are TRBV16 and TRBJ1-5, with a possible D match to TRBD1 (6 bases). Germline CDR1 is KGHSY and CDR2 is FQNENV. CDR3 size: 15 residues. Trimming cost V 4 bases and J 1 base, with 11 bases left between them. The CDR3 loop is CASSRGALSNQPQHF. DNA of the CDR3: TGTGCCAGCAGCCGGGGGGCCCTGAGCAATCAGCCCCAGCATTTT.

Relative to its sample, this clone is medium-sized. The CDR3 sequence is CASSRLTGELFF. The CDR3 DNA reads TGTGCCAGCAGCCGCCTGACCGGGGAGCTGTTTTTT. The rearrangement uses TRBV5-6 and TRBJ2-2; D not certain. Trimming left V 4 bases short and J 5 bases short, with 6 bases between. CDR3 size: 12 residues. Per germline, CDR1 SGHDT and CDR2 YYEEEE.

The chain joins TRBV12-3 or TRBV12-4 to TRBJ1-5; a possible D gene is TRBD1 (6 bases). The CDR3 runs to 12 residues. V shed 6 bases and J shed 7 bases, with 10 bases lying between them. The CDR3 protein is CASSRDNQPQHF. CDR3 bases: TGTGCCAGCAGCCGGGACAACCAGCCCCAGCATTTT.

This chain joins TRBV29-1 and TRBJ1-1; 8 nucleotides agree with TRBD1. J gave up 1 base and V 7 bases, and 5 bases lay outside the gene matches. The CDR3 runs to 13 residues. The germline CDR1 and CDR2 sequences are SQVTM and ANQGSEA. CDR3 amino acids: CSAWDRTNTEAFF. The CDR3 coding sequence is TGCAGCGCCTGGGACAGGACGAACACTGAAGCTTTCTTT.

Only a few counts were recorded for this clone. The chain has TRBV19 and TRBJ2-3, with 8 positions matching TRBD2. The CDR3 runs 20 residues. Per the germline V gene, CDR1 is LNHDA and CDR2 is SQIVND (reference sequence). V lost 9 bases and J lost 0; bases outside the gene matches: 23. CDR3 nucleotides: TGTGCCAGCCCGACGGGACGGACGGTAAGAAGGACTAGCAGCACAGATACGCAGTATTTT. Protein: CASPTGRTVRRTSSTDTQYF.

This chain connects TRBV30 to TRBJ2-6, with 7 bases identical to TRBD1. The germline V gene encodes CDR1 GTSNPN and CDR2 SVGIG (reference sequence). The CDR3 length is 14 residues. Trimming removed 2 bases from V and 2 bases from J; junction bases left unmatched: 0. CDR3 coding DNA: TGTGCCTGGAGTCAGGGGGCTGGGGCCAACGTCCTGACTTTC. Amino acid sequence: CAWSQGAGANVLTF.

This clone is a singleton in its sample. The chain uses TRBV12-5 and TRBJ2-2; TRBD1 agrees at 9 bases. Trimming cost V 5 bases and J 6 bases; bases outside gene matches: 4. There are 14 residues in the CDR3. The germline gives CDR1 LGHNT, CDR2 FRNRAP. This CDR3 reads CASGTGTGPGELFF. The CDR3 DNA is TGTGCTAGTGGTACCGGGACAGGGCCCGGGGAGCTGTTTTTT.

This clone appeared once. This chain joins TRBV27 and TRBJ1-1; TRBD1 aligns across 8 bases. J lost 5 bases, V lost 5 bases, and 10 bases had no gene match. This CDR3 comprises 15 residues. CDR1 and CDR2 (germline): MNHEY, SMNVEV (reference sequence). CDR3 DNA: TGTGCCAGCAGTCCCGGACAGGGAGTAAGTACTGAAGCTTTCTTT. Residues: CASSPGQGVSTEAFF.

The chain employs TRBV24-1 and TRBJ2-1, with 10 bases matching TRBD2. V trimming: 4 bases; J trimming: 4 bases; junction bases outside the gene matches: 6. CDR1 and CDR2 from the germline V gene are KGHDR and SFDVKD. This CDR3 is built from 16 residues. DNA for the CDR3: TGTGCCACCAGTGAATATACTAGCGGGGAATACAATGAGCAGTTCTTC. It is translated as CATSEYTSGEYNEQFF.

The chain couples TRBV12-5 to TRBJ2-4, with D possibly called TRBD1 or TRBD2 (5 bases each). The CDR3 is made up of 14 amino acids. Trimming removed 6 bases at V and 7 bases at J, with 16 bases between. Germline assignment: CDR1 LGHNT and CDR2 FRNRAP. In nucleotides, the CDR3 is TGTGCTAGTGGCCCGGACGGGGACGCGAACATTCAGTACTTC. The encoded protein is CASGPDGDANIQYF.

The CDR3 nucleotides read TGTGCCACCAGCAGAGAGCGAGGGGGGGCTGGGGCCAACGTCCTGACTTTC. Translated, it gives CATSRERGGAGANVLTF. This chain connects TRBV15 to TRBJ2-6; tentative D call: TRBD2 (7 bases). Germline V CDR1 and CDR2: LNHNV, YYDKDF (reference sequence). CDR3 size: 17 residues. V shed 0 bases and J shed 2 bases, with 11 bases lying between them.

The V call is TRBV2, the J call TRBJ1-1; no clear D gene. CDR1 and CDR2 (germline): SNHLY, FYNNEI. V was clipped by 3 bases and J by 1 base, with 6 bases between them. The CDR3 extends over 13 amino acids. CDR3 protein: CASSDSGNTEAFF. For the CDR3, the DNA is TGTGCCAGCAGTGATTCAGGGAACACTGAAGCTTTCTTT.

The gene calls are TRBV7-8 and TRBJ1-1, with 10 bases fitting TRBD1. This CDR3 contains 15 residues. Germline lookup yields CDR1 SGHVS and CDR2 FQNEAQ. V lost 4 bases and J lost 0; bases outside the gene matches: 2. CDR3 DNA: TGTGCCAGCAGCTCAGGACAGGGGGTGAACACTGAAGCTTTCTTT. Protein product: CASSSGQGVNTEAFF.